The sequence of this TCR beta chain was determined in a study of blood T cell repertoires in COVID-19. For the study at large: COVID-19 samples from acute and convalescent phases originated in the United States, Italy and Spain.

TCRdb's copy holds only in-frame clones and misses some; the assay was immunoSEQ multiplex PCR. The sample lists 200,000 to 300,000 clones, 70% to 90% occurring once. CDR1 is LNHDA, CDR2 SQIVND, per germline (reference sequence). The CDR3 is 13 residues long. Trimming took off 1 base at V and 5 bases at J, with 5 bases between the two ends. Sequenced sample: peripheral blood. The origin of this receptor is a man aged 80 or over with acute or convalescent COVID-19. The chain combines TRBV19 with TRBJ2-2; D not resolved. The CDR3 reads CASSIGATGELFF. Written as DNA, the CDR3 is TGTGCCAGTAGTATAGGAGCAACCGGGGAGCTGTTTTTT.